A selection of T cell receptor beta chains follows, all from one sample in a study of blood T cell repertoires in COVID-19. Profiled with immunoSEQ multiplex PCR; TCRdb holds only in-frame clones, not every one. The sample lists hundreds of thousands of clones; approximately 85% were seen once. Sequenced input: peripheral blood. These TCRs come from a human donor in a cohort sampled during active COVID-19. The CDR3 runs from the conserved cysteine through the conserved F or W. The D gene is left open where the match is weak. A clone size is listed for some rows: how often the clone was seen (once, few, many), or a class if it is expanded.

>17|few|TRBV6-6|TRBJ2-1|TRBD1
CASSLSRGRVTYNEQFF
TGTGCCAGCAGTCTTTCCAGGGGGAGAGTTACCTACAATGAGCAGTTCTTC
>14|NA|TRBV29-1|TRBJ1-4|NA
CSVADSVWIEKLFF
TGCAGCGTAGCGGACAGTGTTTGGATTGAAAAACTGTTTTTT
>16|NA|TRBV11-3|TRBJ2-3|TRBD1
CASSSQGQTSTDTQYF
TGTGCCAGCAGCTCTCAGGGACAGACTAGCACAGATACGCAGTATTTT
>16|once|TRBV9|TRBJ2-1|TRBD1
CASSVVPGQGYNEQFF
TGTGCCAGCAGCGTAGTCCCGGGACAGGGCTACAATGAGCAGTTCTTC
>12|NA|TRBV21-1|TRBJ2-4|NA
CASSKGENIQYF
TGTGCCAGCAGCAAAGGAGAAAACATTCAGTACTTC
>12|NA|TRBV2|TRBJ1-1|TRBD1
CASGQGSTEAFF
TGTGCCAGCGGACAGGGGAGCACTGAAGCTTTCTTT
>12|NA|TRBV12-5|TRBJ2-7|NA
CASGLVTYEQYF
TGTGCTAGTGGTTTGGTTACCTACGAGCAGTACTTC
>13|NA|TRBV6-5|TRBJ2-2|TRBD1
CASSLQGSGELFF
TGTGCCAGCAGCTTACAGGGGTCCGGGGAGCTGTTTTTT
>14|NA|TRBV6-5|TRBJ2-4|TRBD1
CASSLGGTGYIQYF
TGTGCCAGCAGCTTGGGCGGGACAGGGTACATTCAGTACTTC
>16|NA|TRBV15|TRBJ1-1|TRBD1
CATSIGRQGAYTEAFF
TGTGCCACCAGCATCGGTAGGCAGGGGGCCTACACTGAAGCTTTCTTT
>15|NA|TRBV18|TRBJ1-6|NA
CASSPQSSYNSPLHF
TGTGCCAGCTCACCACAGAGCTCCTATAATTCACCCCTCCACTTT